This TCR beta chain came from a study of cytomegalovirus exposure and HLA in healthy donors. Germline CDR1 reads SQVTM; CDR2 reads ANQGSEA. Trimming at V came to 4 bases and at J to 2 bases, leaving 3 bases not matched to a gene. The CDR3 is made up of 13 amino acids. The PCR contained 60 Vbeta and 13 Jbeta primers. The assay was immunoSEQ multiplex PCR, and TCRdb's table has in-frame clones only and misses some. This table has about 160,000 clones, 60% to 70% appearing once. The sample was PBMCs. This sequence was found in a woman in her sixties or seventies in good health and CMV-seropositive. This chain uses TRBV29-1 with TRBJ2-7, with 9 bases identical to TRBD1. The CDR3 bases are TGCAGCGTTGCCCGACAGGGGGCCTACGAGCAGTACTTC. Amino acids: CSVARQGAYEQYF.